A single sample gave rise to the 24 T cell receptor beta chains below, sequenced in a study of cytomegalovirus exposure and HLA in healthy donors. The PCR contained 60 Vbeta and 13 Jbeta primers. Measured with immunoSEQ multiplex PCR; TCRdb has only the in-frame clones, and not every one. The data hold around 210,000 clones, with 65% to 85% observed a single time. Sample: PBMCs. The receptors were gathered from a man in his fifties or sixties in good health and CMV-seronegative.

V usage is TRBV5-6 and J usage is TRBJ1-2; 7 bases are shared with TRBD1. The CDR3 is 13 amino acids. With 3 bases clipped from V and 8 bases from J, the junction kept 7 bases outside the gene matches. Germline V gene data show CDR1 as SGHDT and CDR2 as YYEEEE. The CDR3 DNA is TGTGCCAGCAGCTCCGACAGGGTGTGGGGCTACACCTTC. Translating it yields CASSSDRVWGYTF. Based on the CDR3 plus reference TRBV5-6 and TRBJ1-2, the full variable domain is DAGVTQSPTHLIKTRGQQVTLRCSPKSGHDTVSWYQQALGQGPQFIFQYYEEEERQRGNFPDRFSGHQFPNYSSELNVNALLLGDSALYLCASSSDRVWGYTFGSGTRLTVV.

The genes are TRBV19 and TRBJ1-2; no clear D. The V end was cut by 7 bases, the J end by 7 bases, with 10 bases between. Germline V gene data show CDR1 as LNHDA and CDR2 as SQIVND (reference sequence). The CDR3 has 11 residues. The CDR3 spells CASTGGFGYTF. The DNA for the CDR3 is TGTGCCAGTACGGGAGGGTTTGGCTACACCTTC.

The V and J genes are TRBV11-2 and TRBJ2-7, with 8 bases that match TRBD1. Per germline, CDR1 SGHAT and CDR2 FQNNGV. The CDR3 runs to 15 residues. V was pared by 6 bases and J by 1 base, with 8 bases of the junction left unmatched. In DNA form, the CDR3 reads TGTGCCAGCAGTTCGAGACAGGGGCAATCCTACGAGCAGTACTTC. Its protein product is CASSSRQGQSYEQYF.

CDR3 nucleotide sequence: TGTGCCAGCAGTTTAAGAGCGGGAGGGCCTTACGAGCAGTACTTC. It yields the protein CASSLRAGGPYEQYF. V gene TRBV28 combines with J gene TRBJ2-5, with 10 bases lining up with TRBD2. The better agreement between TRBJ2-7 and the DNA end casts doubt on the J call. Looked up from germline, CDR1 is MDHEN and CDR2 is SYDVKM. The CDR3 runs 15 residues.

CDR3 sequence (DNA): TGTGCCAGTCTCGCGGGAACTAGCGGAAACACAGATACGCAGTATTTT. Its translation is CASLAGTSGNTDTQYF. The chain is built from TRBV27 and TRBJ2-3; 8 bases are a match to TRBD2. V lost 9 bases to trimming and J lost 2 bases; unmatched junction nucleotides: 13. There are 16 residues in the CDR3. Germline CDR1 MNHEY, CDR2 SMNVEV (reference sequence).

This clone showed up just a few times. The V call is TRBV5-1, the J call TRBJ2-1; 12 nucleotides agree with TRBD2. CDR1 and CDR2 (germline): SGHRS, YFSETQ. Trimming cost V 2 bases and J 7 bases; bases outside gene matches: 7. The CDR3 has 16 residues. CDR3 protein: CASSLTGLAGINEQFF. CDR3 in DNA: TGCGCCAGCAGCTTAACCGGACTAGCGGGAATAAATGAGCAGTTCTTC.

V gene TRBV29-1 combines with J gene TRBJ2-5, with 7 bases that match TRBD1. The germline V gene encodes CDR1 SQVTM and CDR2 ANQGSEA. V trimming: 4 bases; J trimming: 5 bases; junction bases outside the gene matches: 4. The CDR3 sequence is 12 residues long. This CDR3 reads CSVVRGLETQYF. CDR3 in DNA: TGCAGCGTTGTAAGGGGGCTGGAGACCCAGTACTTC. The full variable domain, in which reference TRBV29-1 and TRBJ2-5 provide the parts outside the CDR3, is SAVISQKPSRDICQRGTSLTIQCQVDSQVTMMFWYRQQPGQSLTLIATANQGSEATYESGFVIDKFPISRPNLTFSTLTVSNMSPEDSSIYLCSVVRGLETQYFGPGTRLLVL.

The chain recombines TRBV28 with TRBJ2-5; 7 bases are shared with TRBD2. CDR1 and CDR2 (germline): MDHEN, SYDVKM. V trimming: 6 bases; J trimming: 2 bases; junction bases outside the gene matches: 6. This CDR3 region has 14 residues. The CDR3 coding sequence is TGTGCCAGCAGCCTCGGGGGGACTCAAGAGACCCAGTACTTC. It encodes CASSLGGTQETQYF.

The CDR3 is CSAVQGVEQYF. The CDR3, as DNA: TGCAGTGCTGTACAGGGAGTCGAGCAGTACTTC. The rearrangement uses TRBV20-1 and TRBJ2-7; D is perhaps TRBD1 (6 bases). Trimming took off 5 bases at V and 6 bases at J, with 11 bases between the two ends. CDR3 length equals 11 residues. The germline gives CDR1 DFQATT, CDR2 SNEGSKA (reference sequence).

This clone has just a few counts. The chain joins TRBV13 to TRBJ2-7; TRBD1 agrees at 10 bases. V lost 4 bases, J lost 3 bases, and 15 bases stayed unmatched. The CDR3 loop spans 18 amino acids. Looked up from germline, CDR1 is PRHDT and CDR2 is FYEKMQ (reference sequence). DNA for the CDR3: TGTGCCAGCAGCTCATACTCCCCCGGGACAGGGGATTACTACGAGCAGTACTTC. Translated, it gives CASSSYSPGTGDYYEQYF.

The chain recombines TRBV27 with TRBJ2-1, with 9 bases fitting TRBD1. V gave up 10 bases and J gave up 7 bases; unmatched junction bases: 8. This CDR3 has 13 residues. Germline values: CDR1 MNHEY, CDR2 SMNVEV (reference sequence). CDR3 protein: CATLGQGGNEQFF. CDR3 DNA: TGTGCCACTTTGGGACAGGGTGGGAATGAGCAGTTCTTC.

The CDR3 here is CASSYSAQGWEKLFF. Here the CDR3 DNA reads TGTGCCAGCAGTTACTCGGCCCAGGGCTGGGAAAAACTGTTTTTT. V usage is TRBV6-5 and J usage is TRBJ1-4, with a possible D match to TRBD1 (5 bases). Germline V gives CDR1 MNHEY, CDR2 SVGAGI. This CDR3 region has 15 residues. V was cut by 0 bases and J by 8 bases, with 13 bases left in between.

V usage is TRBV29-1 and J usage is TRBJ1-2; TRBD1 matches at 8 bases. The CDR3 is 14 amino acids. Germline V gene data show CDR1 as SQVTM and CDR2 as ANQGSEA. V trimming: 5 bases; J trimming: 8 bases; junction bases outside the gene matches: 13. The CDR3 nucleotides read TGCAGCGTTATAAGGACAGGGCCAGGGGAAGGCTACACCTTC. Residues: CSVIRTGPGEGYTF.

The CDR3 loop is CASTSLAGPGELFF. CDR3 coding DNA: TGTGCCAGCACGTCCCTAGCGGGACCCGGGGAGCTGTTTTTT. The V gene is TRBV6-5, the J gene TRBJ2-2; TRBD2 matches at 9 bases. The germline CDR1 and CDR2 sequences are MNHEY and SVGAGI. Trimming took 7 bases from V and 6 from J; bases not matched to a gene: 6. The CDR3 runs 14 residues.

V and J are TRBV7-6 and TRBJ2-7; 8 nucleotides match TRBD2. V lost 3 bases, J lost 9 bases, and 7 bases stayed unmatched. The CDR3 totals 13 residues. Germline V gene lookup returns CDR1 SGHVS and CDR2 FNYEAQ. DNA for the CDR3: TGTGCCAGCAGCTTGTTGGGACTAGGGGGGCAGTACTTC. It codes for CASSLLGLGGQYF.

The chain couples TRBV27 to TRBJ2-7; 10 positions match TRBD2. The CDR3 consists of 15 residues. From germline, CDR1 is MNHEY and CDR2 SMNVEV (reference sequence). After removal of 6 bases from V and 5 bases from J, the junction contained 10 bases not matched to a gene. The CDR3 reads CASRSGRAAVDEQYF. Here the CDR3 DNA reads TGTGCCAGCAGGAGCGGGAGGGCCGCGGTGGACGAGCAGTACTTC.

This clone was seen once. As DNA, the CDR3 is TGCGCCAGCAGCGGACAGAGCTACGAGCAGTACTTC. Its protein product is CASSGQSYEQYF. The chain uses TRBV5-1 and TRBJ2-5, with D possibly being TRBD1 (6 bases). The DNA end favors TRBJ2-7, so the J call may be wrong. The germline V gene has CDR1 SGHRS and CDR2 YFSETQ. The CDR3 runs 12 residues.

In the case of this clone: This sample includes further DNA sequences coding for the same CDR3. The chain links TRBV7-6 to TRBJ2-2, with no clear D. V lost 5 bases and J 3 bases, leaving 10 bases between the germline ends. CDR1 is SGHVS and CDR2 is FNYEAQ in the germline V gene. This CDR3 region has 14 residues. The CDR3 here is CASSLVADTGELFF. CDR3 nucleotides: TGTGCCAGCAGCCTAGTGGCGGACACCGGGGAGCTGTTTTTT.

V usage is TRBV28 and J usage is TRBJ2-2; 7 bases are a match to TRBD1. From germline, CDR1 is MDHEN and CDR2 SYDVKM. The CDR3 spans 19 residues. Unmatched junction bases numbered 15, after V lost 3 bases and J lost 2 bases. In DNA form, the CDR3 reads TGTGCCAGCAGTTTTTTTGGTACCCCCGGGACAGTTAACACCGGGGAGCTGTTTTTT. The encoded protein is CASSFFGTPGTVNTGELFF.

The chain recombines TRBV5-1 with TRBJ2-7; the match to TRBD1 covers 8 bases. This CDR3 has 17 amino acids. V was pared by 4 bases and J by 3 bases, with 15 bases of the junction left unmatched. Germline values: CDR1 SGHRS, CDR2 YFSETQ. The CDR3 DNA follows: TGCGCCAGCAGCCTGGGGTCCTTTGGACAGGGAATCTACGAGCAGTACTTC. It translates to CASSLGSFGQGIYEQYF. Full variable domain (remainder filled in from reference TRBV5-1 and TRBJ2-7): KAGVTQTPRYLIKTRGQQVTLSCSPISGHRSVSWYQQTPGQGLQFLFEYFSETQRNKGNFPGRFSGRQFSNSRSEMNVSTLELGDSALYLCASSLGSFGQGIYEQYFGPGTRLTVT.

This rearrangement joins TRBV4-2 to TRBJ1-5; maybe TRBD1 (6 bases). Germline-derived CDR1 and CDR2 are LGHNA and YNFKEQ. The CDR3 is made up of 15 amino acids. The V end was cut by 4 bases, the J end by 0 bases, with 10 bases between. The DNA for the CDR3 is TGTGCCAGCAGCCCCGGGACAAGTAGCAATCAGCCCCAGCATTTT. Amino acids: CASSPGTSSNQPQHF.

The V call is TRBV19, the J call TRBJ1-2; unclear D gene. V lost 5 bases and J lost 9, with 13 bases in between. In germline, CDR1 is LNHDA, CDR2 SQIVND (reference sequence). The CDR3 covers 12 residues. The CDR3 nucleotides are TGTGCCAGTAGTCCCCGTGGACTCCGCTACACCTTC. This encodes CASSPRGLRYTF. Complete variable domain (other parts from reference TRBV19 and TRBJ1-2): DGGITQSPKYLFRKEGQNVTLSCEQNLNHDAMYWYRQDPGQGLRLIYYSQIVNDFQKGDIAEGYSVSREKKESFPLTVTSAQKNPTAFYLCASSPRGLRYTFGSGTRLTVV.

This clone was recorded once. The chain links TRBV5-6 to TRBJ1-3, with TRBD1 identical over 7 bases. V gave up 4 bases and J gave up 2 bases; unmatched junction bases: 6. Germline assignment: CDR1 SGHDT and CDR2 YYEEEE. The CDR3 has 15 amino acids. The CDR3 protein is CASSRTRGTGNTIYF. DNA for the CDR3: TGTGCCAGCAGCCGAACCAGGGGGACTGGAAACACCATATATTTT. Looking up the rest from reference TRBV5-6 and TRBJ1-3 gives the full variable domain: DAGVTQSPTHLIKTRGQQVTLRCSPKSGHDTVSWYQQALGQGPQFIFQYYEEEERQRGNFPDRFSGHQFPNYSSELNVNALLLGDSALYLCASSRTRGTGNTIYFGEGSWLTVV.

With respect to this clone: This may be a read error, as it is one base from a much larger clone. The chain recombines TRBV27 with TRBJ1-1; no clear D gene. CDR3 length equals 12 residues. Germline lookup yields CDR1 MNHEY and CDR2 SMNVEV (reference sequence). Trimming took 6 bases from V and 1 from J, leaving 6 bases between them. The CDR3 DNA reads as TGTGCCAGCAGGGCGGGGAACACTGAAGCTTTCTTT. Encoded protein: CASRAGNTEAFF.